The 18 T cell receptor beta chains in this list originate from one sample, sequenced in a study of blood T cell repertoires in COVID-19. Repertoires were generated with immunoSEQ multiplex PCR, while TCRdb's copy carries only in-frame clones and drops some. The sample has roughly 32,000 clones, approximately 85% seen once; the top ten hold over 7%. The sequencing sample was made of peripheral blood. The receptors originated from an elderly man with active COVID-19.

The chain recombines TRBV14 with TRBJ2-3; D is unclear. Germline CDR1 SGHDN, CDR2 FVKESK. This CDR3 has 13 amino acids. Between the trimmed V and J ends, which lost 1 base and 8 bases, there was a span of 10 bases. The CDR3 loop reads CASSQGAYSTQYF. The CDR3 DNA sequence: TGTGCCAGCAGCCAAGGGGCTTACAGTACGCAGTATTTT.

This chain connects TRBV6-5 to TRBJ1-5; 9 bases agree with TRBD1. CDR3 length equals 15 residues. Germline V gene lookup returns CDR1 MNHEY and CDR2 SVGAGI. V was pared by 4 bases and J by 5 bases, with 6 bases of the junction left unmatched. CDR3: CASSFTGGADQPQHF. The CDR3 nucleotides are TGTGCCAGCAGTTTTACAGGGGGCGCAGATCAGCCCCAGCATTTT.

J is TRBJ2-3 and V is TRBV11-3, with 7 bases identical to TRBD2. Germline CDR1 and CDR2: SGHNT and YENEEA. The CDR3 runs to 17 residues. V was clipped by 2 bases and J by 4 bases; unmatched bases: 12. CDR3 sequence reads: CASSLIRASGAPDTQYF. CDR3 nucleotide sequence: TGTGCCAGCAGCTTAATTAGGGCTAGCGGAGCCCCAGATACGCAGTATTTT.

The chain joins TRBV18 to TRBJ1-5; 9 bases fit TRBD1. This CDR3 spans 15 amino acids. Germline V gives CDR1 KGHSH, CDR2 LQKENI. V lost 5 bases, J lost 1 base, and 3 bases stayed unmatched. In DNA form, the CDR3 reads TGTGCCAGCTCAGCCGGGACAGGGAGCAATCAGCCCCAGCATTTT. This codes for CASSAGTGSNQPQHF.

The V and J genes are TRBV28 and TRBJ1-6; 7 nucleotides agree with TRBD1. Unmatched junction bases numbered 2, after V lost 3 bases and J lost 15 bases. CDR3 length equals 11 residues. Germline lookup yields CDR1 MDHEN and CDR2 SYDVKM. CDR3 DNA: TGTGCCAGCAGTTTGAGACAGGGCCTCCACTTT. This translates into CASSLRQGLHF.

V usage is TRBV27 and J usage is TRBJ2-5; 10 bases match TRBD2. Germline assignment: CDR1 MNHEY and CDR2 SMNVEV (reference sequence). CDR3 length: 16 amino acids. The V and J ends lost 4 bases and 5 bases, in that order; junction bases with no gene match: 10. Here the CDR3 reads CASSSLGSGGRETQYF. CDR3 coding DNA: TGTGCCAGCAGTTCCCTGGGTAGCGGGGGGCGGGAGACCCAGTACTTC.

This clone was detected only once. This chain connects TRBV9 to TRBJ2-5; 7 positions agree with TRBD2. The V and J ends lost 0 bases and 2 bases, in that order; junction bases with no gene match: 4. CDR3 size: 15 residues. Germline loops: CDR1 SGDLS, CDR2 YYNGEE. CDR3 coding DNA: TGTGCCAGCAGCGTAGGGTCTAGCGGACAAGAGACCCAGTACTTC. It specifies CASSVGSSGQETQYF.

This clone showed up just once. CDR3 in DNA: TGTGCCAGCAGTGAAGGTCTTGAAGCTTTCTTT. Its protein product is CASSEGLEAFF. V and J are TRBV2 and TRBJ1-1, with D hard to call. The CDR3 totals 11 residues. Germline loops: CDR1 SNHLY, CDR2 FYNNEI. The ends were cut back, 1 base at V and 7 bases at J, with 4 bases in the middle.

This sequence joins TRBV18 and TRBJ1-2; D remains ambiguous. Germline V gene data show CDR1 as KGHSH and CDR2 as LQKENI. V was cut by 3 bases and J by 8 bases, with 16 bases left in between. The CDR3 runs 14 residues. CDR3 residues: CASSPSAAAWGYTF. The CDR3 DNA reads TGTGCCAGCTCACCCTCCGCGGCCGCCTGGGGCTACACCTTC.

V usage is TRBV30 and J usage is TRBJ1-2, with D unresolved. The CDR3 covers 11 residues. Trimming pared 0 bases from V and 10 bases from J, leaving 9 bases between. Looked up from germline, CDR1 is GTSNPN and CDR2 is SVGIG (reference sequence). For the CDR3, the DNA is TGTGCCTGGAGTGTGGAGAGGGCCTACACCTTC. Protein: CAWSVERAYTF.

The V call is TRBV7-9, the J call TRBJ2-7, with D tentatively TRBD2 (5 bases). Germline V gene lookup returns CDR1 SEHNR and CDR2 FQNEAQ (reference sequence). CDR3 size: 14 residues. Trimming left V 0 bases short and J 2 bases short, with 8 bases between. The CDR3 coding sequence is TGTGCCAGCAGCTTAGCCCCAGCGGCCTACGAGCAGTACTTC. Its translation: CASSLAPAAYEQYF.

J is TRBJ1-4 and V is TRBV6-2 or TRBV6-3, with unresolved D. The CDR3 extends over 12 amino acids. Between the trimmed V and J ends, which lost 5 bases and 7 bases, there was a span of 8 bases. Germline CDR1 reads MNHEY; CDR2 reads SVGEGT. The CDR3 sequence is CASSARGEKLFF. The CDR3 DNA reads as TGTGCCAGCAGTGCGCGGGGTGAAAAACTGTTTTTT.

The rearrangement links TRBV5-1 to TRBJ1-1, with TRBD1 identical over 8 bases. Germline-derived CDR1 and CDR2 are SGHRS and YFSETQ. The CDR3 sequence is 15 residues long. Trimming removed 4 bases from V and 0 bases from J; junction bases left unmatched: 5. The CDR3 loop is CASSPGQGMNTEAFF. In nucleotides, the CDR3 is TGCGCCAGCAGCCCCGGACAGGGAATGAACACTGAAGCTTTCTTT. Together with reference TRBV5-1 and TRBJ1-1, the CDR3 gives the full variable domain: KAGVTQTPRYLIKTRGQQVTLSCSPISGHRSVSWYQQTPGQGLQFLFEYFSETQRNKGNFPGRFSGRQFSNSRSEMNVSTLELGDSALYLCASSPGQGMNTEAFFGQGTRLTVV.

The CDR3 coding sequence is TGTGCCAGCAGTGTAGGGGGCCGGGAGACCCAGTACTTC. Translating gives CASSVGGRETQYF. V and J are TRBV2 and TRBJ2-5; TRBD1 matches 7 bases. This CDR3 has 13 residues. Trimming cost V 4 bases and J 5 bases; bases outside gene matches: 4. Germline CDR1 is SNHLY and CDR2 is FYNNEI.

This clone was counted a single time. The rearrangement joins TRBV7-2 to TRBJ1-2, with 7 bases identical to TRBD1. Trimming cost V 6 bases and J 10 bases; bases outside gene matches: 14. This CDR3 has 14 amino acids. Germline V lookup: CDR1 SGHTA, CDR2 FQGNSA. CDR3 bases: TGTGCCAGCAGGCTACAGGGGACGGTCGGTGACTACACCTTC. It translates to CASRLQGTVGDYTF.

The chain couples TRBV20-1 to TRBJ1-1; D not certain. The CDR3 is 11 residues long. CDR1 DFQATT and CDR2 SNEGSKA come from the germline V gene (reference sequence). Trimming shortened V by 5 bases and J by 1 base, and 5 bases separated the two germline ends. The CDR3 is CSAPGNTEAFF. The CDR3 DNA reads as TGCAGTGCTCCGGGGAACACTGAAGCTTTCTTT.

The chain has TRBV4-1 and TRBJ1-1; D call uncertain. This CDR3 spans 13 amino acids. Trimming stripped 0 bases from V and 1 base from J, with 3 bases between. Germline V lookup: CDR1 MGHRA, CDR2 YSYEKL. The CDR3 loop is CASSQDRNTEAFF. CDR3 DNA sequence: TGCGCCAGCAGCCAAGACCGGAACACTGAAGCTTTCTTT.

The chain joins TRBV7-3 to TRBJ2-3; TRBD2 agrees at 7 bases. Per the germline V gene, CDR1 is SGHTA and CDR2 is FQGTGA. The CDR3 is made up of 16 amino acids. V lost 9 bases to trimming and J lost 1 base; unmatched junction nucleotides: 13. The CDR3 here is CARLFGLEGCTDTQYF. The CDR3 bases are TGTGCCAGACTTTTTGGACTAGAGGGATGCACAGATACGCAGTATTTT. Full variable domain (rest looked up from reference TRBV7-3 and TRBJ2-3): GAGVSQTPSNKVTEKGKYVELRCDPISGHTALYWYRQSLGQGPEFLIYFQGTGAADDSGLPNDRFFAVRPEGSVSTLKIQRTERGDSAVYLCARLFGLEGCTDTQYFGPGTRLTVL.